The clone carrying this TCR beta chain was counted between two and nine times. The source material, RNA transcripts, was used to amplify TCR beta CDR3 regions. Primed by the HTBI set, a first-round RT-PCR was run on the TCR CDR3. MiXCR, applied by TCRdb to the multiplex PCR reads, yields one record per CDR3 protein. The repertoire has 750,000 to 950,000 distinct CDR3 sequences, roughly 40% of them found once; the top ten carry 7.5% to 9.5%. This sample was included in a study of T cells in Graves' hyperthyroidism and ophthalmopathy. Patients counted as stable if ophthalmopathy did not develop within 18 months. Patients with uncontrolled infections, other autoimmune diseases, pregnancy or lactation were excluded. The CDR3 extends over 12 amino acids. The V end lost 4 bases, the J end lost 8 bases, and 9 bases lay between the germline ends. Germline assignment: CDR1 SGHDT and CDR2 YYEEEE.

The chain has TRBV5-6 and TRBJ1-4; D unresolved. This TCR was recovered from a young man with Graves' hyperthyroidism. The material sequenced was blood. The CDR3 here is CASSQRREKLFF. CDR3 sequence (DNA): TGTGCCAGCAGCCAACGACGGGAAAAACTGTTTTTT.